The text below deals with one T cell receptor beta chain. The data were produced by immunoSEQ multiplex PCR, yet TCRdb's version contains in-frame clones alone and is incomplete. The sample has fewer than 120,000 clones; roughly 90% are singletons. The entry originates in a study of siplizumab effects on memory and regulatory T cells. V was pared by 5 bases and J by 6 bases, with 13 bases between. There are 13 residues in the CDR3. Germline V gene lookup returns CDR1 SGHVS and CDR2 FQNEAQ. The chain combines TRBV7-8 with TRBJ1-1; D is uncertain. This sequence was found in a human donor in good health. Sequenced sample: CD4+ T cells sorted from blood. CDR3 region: CASSPTLEPEAFF. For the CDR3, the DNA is TGTGCCAGCAGCCCCACCCTTGAGCCTGAAGCTTTCTTT.